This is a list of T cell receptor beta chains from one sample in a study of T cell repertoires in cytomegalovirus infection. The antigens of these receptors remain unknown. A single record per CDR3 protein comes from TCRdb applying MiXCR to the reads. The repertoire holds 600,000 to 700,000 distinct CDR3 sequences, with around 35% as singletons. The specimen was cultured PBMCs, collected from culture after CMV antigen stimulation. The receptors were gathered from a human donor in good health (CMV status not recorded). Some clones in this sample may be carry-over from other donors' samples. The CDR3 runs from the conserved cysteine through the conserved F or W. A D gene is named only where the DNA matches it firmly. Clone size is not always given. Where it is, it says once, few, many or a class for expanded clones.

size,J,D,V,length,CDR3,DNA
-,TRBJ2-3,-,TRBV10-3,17,CAISEAAGTRWGDTQYF,TGTGCCATCAGTGAGGCGGCTGGGACCCGTTGGGGGGATACGCAGTATTTT
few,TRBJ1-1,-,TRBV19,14,CASRDTGGTSEAFF,TGTGCCAGTAGGGATACAGGAGGGACGAGTGAAGCTTTCTTT
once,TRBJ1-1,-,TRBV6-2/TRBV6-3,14,CASRRDSSYTEAFF,TGTGCCAGCAGGCGCGACAGTTCCTACACTGAAGCTTTCTTT
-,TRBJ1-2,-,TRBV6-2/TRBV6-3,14,CASRPGHSSYGYTF,TGTGCCAGCAGGCCGGGACATAGCTCCTATGGCTACACCTTC
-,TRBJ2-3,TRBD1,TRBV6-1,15,CASSERTGVTDTQYF,TGTGCCAGCAGTGAGAGGACAGGGGTTACAGATACGCAGTATTTT
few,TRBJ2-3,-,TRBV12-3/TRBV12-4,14,CASSLVQAQDTQYF,TGTGCCAGCAGTTTGGTACAGGCGCAGGATACGCAGTATTTT
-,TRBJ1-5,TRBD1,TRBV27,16,CASSSSYRDRDQPQHF,TGTGCCAGCAGTTCTTCCTACAGGGACAGGGATCAGCCCCAGCATTTT
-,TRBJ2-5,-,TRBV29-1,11,CSIIPGETQYF,TGCAGCATAATACCTGGGGAGACCCAGTACTTC
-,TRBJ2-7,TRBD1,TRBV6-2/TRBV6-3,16,CASSQGGQDFSYEQYF,TGTGCCAGCAGCCAAGGGGGACAGGATTTCTCCTACGAGCAGTACTTC
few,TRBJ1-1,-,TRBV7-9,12,CASSWAGTEAFF,TGTGCCAGCAGCTGGGCAGGCACTGAAGCTTTCTTT
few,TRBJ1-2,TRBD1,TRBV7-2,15,CASSLSTGPNYGYTF,TGTGCCAGCAGCTTATCGACAGGGCCTAACTATGGCTACACCTTC
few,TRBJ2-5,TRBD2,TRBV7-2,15,CASSFGAGGKETQYF,TGTGCCAGCAGCTTTGGCGCGGGGGGAAAAGAGACCCAGTACTTC
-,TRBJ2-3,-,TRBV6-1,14,CASSESQSTDTQYF,TGTGCCAGCAGTGAATCCCAGAGCACAGATACGCAGTATTTT
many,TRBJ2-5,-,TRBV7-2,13,CASSLVRGETQYF,TGTGCCAGCAGCTTAGTTAGAGGGGAGACCCAGTACTTC
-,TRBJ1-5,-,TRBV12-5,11,CASGLVQPQHF,TGTGCTAGTGGTTTGGTCCAGCCCCAGCATTTT
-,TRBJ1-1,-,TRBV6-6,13,CASSRAKNTEAFF,TGTGCCAGCAGTAGAGCTAAGAACACTGAAGCTTTCTTT
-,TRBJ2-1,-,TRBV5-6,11,CASKTHNEQFF,TGTGCCAGCAAAACCCACAATGAGCAGTTCTTC
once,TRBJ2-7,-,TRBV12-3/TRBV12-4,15,CASSLAPPPSYEQYF,TGTGCCAGCAGTTTAGCGCCTCCACCCTCCTACGAGCAGTACTTC
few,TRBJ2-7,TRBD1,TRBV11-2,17,CASSLGQGNALSYEQYF,TGTGCCAGCAGCCTCGGACAGGGCAACGCCCTCTCCTACGAGCAGTACTTC
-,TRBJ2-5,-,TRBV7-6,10,CATELTTQYF,TGTGCCACCGAGCTTACGACCCAGTACTTC
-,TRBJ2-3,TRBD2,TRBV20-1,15,CSARDPAGIGNTQYF,TGCAGTGCTAGAGATCCAGCGGGAATAGGAAATACGCAGTATTTT
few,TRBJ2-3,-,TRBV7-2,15,CASSSTPPGLGTQYF,TGTGCCAGCAGCTCAACTCCCCCCGGTTTGGGTACGCAGTATTTT